This TCR beta chain was obtained from a study of blood T cell repertoires in COVID-19. At the level of the study: Researchers got acute and convalescent COVID-19 samples from the United States, Italy and Spain. Nucleic acid was either cDNA or gDNA, and it came from T cells, B-cell-depleted T cells, or PBMCs.

Per the original data handling: Scientists estimated how many nucleated cells there were by amplifying reference gene primers. Method: immunoSEQ multiplex PCR; TCRdb's copy keeps in-frame clones and lacks some. D and trimming come from the DNA, and the V and J calls and clone size come from that table. This sample has roughly 80,000 clones; about 89% occur once, and the top ten carry approximately 1.9%. Germline CDR1 SGHVS, CDR2 FNYEAQ. Trimming took 1 base from V and 4 from J, leaving 10 bases between them. The CDR3 has 14 amino acids. The gene calls are TRBV7-6 and TRBJ2-5; D is perhaps TRBD2 (7 bases). Sequenced sample: peripheral blood. This TCR was sampled from a woman aged 55-75 years with acute or convalescent COVID-19. The CDR3 DNA sequence: TGTGCCAGCAGCTTAGGCGGGGGCTCAGAGACCCAGTACTTC. It yields the protein CASSLGGGSETQYF.